A selection of T cell receptor beta chains follows, all from one sample in a study of blood T cell repertoires in COVID-19. Here immunoSEQ multiplex PCR was the method, and the copy in TCRdb shows in-frame clones only, minus some. The data contain some 99,000 clones, just over 85% of them singletons. The sample comprised peripheral blood. The receptors come from a woman aged 55-75 years in a cohort sampled during active or convalescent COVID-19. Each CDR3 is given without its conserved first and last residue. Size is stated for part of the rows, as once, few or many counts, or as a class when the clone is expanded.

TRBV19	NA	11	TRBJ2-7	ASSGDRGRRQY
TRBV24-1	NA	14	TRBJ2-7	ATSDKHRVPSYEQY
TRBV5-6	NA	10	TRBJ1-2	ASSFRQSGYT
TRBV5-1	NA	15	TRBJ1-1	ASSYRGIQGMNTEAF
TRBV7-3	few	10	TRBJ2-7	ASRGRDSEQY
TRBV7-3	NA	14	TRBJ2-1	ASSSPQTGSGNEQF
TRBV27	NA	12	TRBJ2-7	ASSYGQGIGEQY
TRBV7-9	once	12	TRBJ1-4	ASSAGTGIEKLF
TRBV30	NA	9	TRBJ2-7	AWTPGDEQY
TRBV5-4	NA	14	TRBJ2-3	ASSRRGGALPDTQY
TRBV18	NA	11	TRBJ1-1	ASSPRTGEEAF
TRBV2	NA	14	TRBJ1-1	ASRPRDRGLSSEAF
TRBV6-5	NA	11	TRBJ2-7	ASSRAGFYEQY
TRBV19	NA	14	TRBJ1-1	ASTRWFNGWETEAF
TRBV3-1/TRBV3-2	NA	16	TRBJ2-3	ASSQVGGSGRAGDTQY
TRBV30	once	14	TRBJ2-7	AWSDPPYSGTYEQY
TRBV6-1	few	14	TRBJ2-1	ASSESLGTRQEEQF
TRBV6-1	NA	12	TRBJ1-1	ASSEEQGIAEAF
TRBV3-1/TRBV3-2	once	14	TRBJ2-7	ASSIDPGTGIKEQY
TRBV4-1	few	12	TRBJ2-7	ASSRSGSSYEQY
TRBV5-1	NA	13	TRBJ2-7	ASSLEGLVIWEQY
TRBV10-3	NA	12	TRBJ1-2	AISERQQNYGYT
TRBV4-1	once	12	TRBJ1-2	ASSQDNSLYGYT
TRBV30	once	17	TRBJ2-6	AWSIPWTGRMSGANVLT
TRBV6-5	NA	11	TRBJ1-5	ASRGQGTQPQH
TRBV5-1	once	11	TRBJ1-1	ASSEGAPLEAF
TRBV9	few	13	TRBJ1-6	ASSVGESRNSPLH
TRBV19	NA	12	TRBJ2-2	ASTGTGGTGELF
TRBV28	NA	10	TRBJ1-5	ASSLTDQPQH
TRBV29-1	once	12	TRBJ2-7	SVPVGGAPSEQY
TRBV7-9	NA	11	TRBJ1-1	ASSLDQGPQAF
TRBV7-9	NA	10	TRBJ2-7	ASSPGGNEQY
TRBV4-1	NA	13	TRBJ1-6	ASSQLDRINSPLH
TRBV18	few	11	TRBJ1-1	ASSLRVNTEAF
TRBV6-6	NA	11	TRBJ1-1	ASSLTLQGKAF
TRBV19	NA	10	TRBJ1-2	ASIGRPYGYT
TRBV4-1	few	13	TRBJ1-1	ASSQPTRGITEAF
TRBV4-2	NA	14	TRBJ1-6	ASSQVLADKNSPLH
TRBV19	once	13	TRBJ2-7	ASSIGQGFTYEQY
TRBV30	NA	13	TRBJ1-2	AWSADRRFNYGYT
TRBV10-3	NA	12	TRBJ2-7	AISSRQGMREQY